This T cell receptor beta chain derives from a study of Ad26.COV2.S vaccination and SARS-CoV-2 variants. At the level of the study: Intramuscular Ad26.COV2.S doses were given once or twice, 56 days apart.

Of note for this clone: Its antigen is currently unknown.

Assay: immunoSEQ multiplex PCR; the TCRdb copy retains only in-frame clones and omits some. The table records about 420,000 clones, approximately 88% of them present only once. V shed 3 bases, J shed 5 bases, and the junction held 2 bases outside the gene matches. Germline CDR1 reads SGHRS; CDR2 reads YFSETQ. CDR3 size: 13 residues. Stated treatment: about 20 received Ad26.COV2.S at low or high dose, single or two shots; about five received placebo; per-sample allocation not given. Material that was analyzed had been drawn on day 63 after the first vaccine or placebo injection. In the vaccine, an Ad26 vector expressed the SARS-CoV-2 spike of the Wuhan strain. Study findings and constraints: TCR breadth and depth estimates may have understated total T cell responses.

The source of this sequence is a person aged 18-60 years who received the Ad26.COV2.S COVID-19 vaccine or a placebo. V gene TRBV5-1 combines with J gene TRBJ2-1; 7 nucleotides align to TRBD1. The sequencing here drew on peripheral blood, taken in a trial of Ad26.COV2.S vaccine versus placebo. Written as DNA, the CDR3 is TGCGCCAGCAGCTGGGACAGAAACAATGAGCAGTTCTTC. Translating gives CASSWDRNNEQFF.